The T cell receptor (beta chain) under discussion was sequenced for a study of blood T cell repertoires in COVID-19. Study in general: From the United States, Italy and Spain came samples of acute and convalescent COVID-19. Sources were T cells, B-cell-depleted T cells, or PBMCs; the material itself was cDNA or gDNA.

Authors' analysis steps: Using reference gene primer amplification, nucleated cell counts were estimated. Some clones are missing from TCRdb's copy, which holds only in-frame ones; the method was immunoSEQ multiplex PCR. The DNA gave D and trimming, while V, J and clone size come from that table. Here the sample spans about 100,000 clones, just over 90% being singletons. V was shortened by 4 bases and J by 7 bases, with 20 bases between the two germline ends. Germline lookup yields CDR1 SGHKS and CDR2 YYEKEE (reference sequence). This CDR3 spans 15 amino acids. The specimen sequenced was peripheral blood. The J gene is TRBJ1-1, the V gene TRBV5-5; no clear D gene. This clonotype originated in a woman aged 25 to 39 with acute or convalescent COVID-19. The CDR3 protein is CASSRRGEVSSEAFF. As DNA, the CDR3 is TGTGCCAGCAGCCGACGAGGTGAAGTCTCTAGTGAAGCTTTCTTT.